These T cell receptor beta chains were read from a single sample in a study of response to subunit inactivated influenza vaccine. In TCRdb, the RT-PCR reads were re-called with MiXCR into one record per CDR3 protein. Here the sample spans hundreds of thousands of distinct CDR3 sequences, about 18% being singletons. The material sequenced was PBMCs from blood, taken more than 4 days after vaccination. The receptors here all came from a man aged 45-60 years who received an inactivated influenza vaccine. The CDR3 runs from the conserved cysteine through the conserved F or W. D genes are given only for firm matches. Some rows mark clone size as missing; the rest say once, few, many or name a class of expanded clone.

V	J	D	size	DNA	CDR3
TRBV25-1	TRBJ2-7	TRBD2	few	TGTGCCAGCAGTGAATCAGGCGGGGGGACCTACGAGCAGTACTTC	CASSESGGGTYEQYF
TRBV21-1	TRBJ2-7	NA	few	TGTGCCAGCAGCAAAGCATCGGAGGCCCACGAGCAGTACTTC	CASSKASEAHEQYF
TRBV7-8	TRBJ2-5	TRBD2	once	TGTGCCAGCAGCTTGTTTAGGACTAGCCAAGAGACCCAGTACTTC	CASSLFRTSQETQYF
TRBV20-1	TRBJ2-7	NA	few	TGCAGTGCTAGTAGGCCCTCACCCCCCTACGAGCAGTACTTC	CSASRPSPPYEQYF
TRBV11-2	TRBJ1-6	NA	NA	TGTGCCAGCAGCCCCGACAGAACGACACCCCTCCACTTT	CASSPDRTTPLHF
TRBV6-1	TRBJ2-1	NA	NA	TGTGCCAGCAGCGATCCGGGCCCCAACTACAATGAGCAGTTCTTC	CASSDPGPNYNEQFF
TRBV6-2/TRBV6-3	TRBJ1-5	NA	NA	TGTGCCAGCAGTTACATAGGGGGAAATCAGCCCCAGCATTTT	CASSYIGGNQPQHF
TRBV18	TRBJ1-4	NA	NA	TGTGCCAGCTCACCCCTGCGTAATGAAAAACTGTTTTTT	CASSPLRNEKLFF
TRBV5-1	TRBJ2-1	TRBD2	NA	TGCGCCAGCAGCTCTCGGACTAGCGGGAAGGGATACAATGAGCAGTTCTTC	CASSSRTSGKGYNEQFF
TRBV9	TRBJ2-7	NA	NA	TGTGCCAGCAGCCCCCCGGGGGTCTCCGAGCAGTACTTC	CASSPPGVSEQYF
TRBV4-3	TRBJ2-2	TRBD2	few	TGCGCCAGCAGCCAAGATTGGTCTAGCGGTGTTGGCACCGGGGAGCTGTTTTTT	CASSQDWSSGVGTGELFF
TRBV7-8	TRBJ2-3	NA	few	TGTGCCAGCAGCTCTAAAACGGGACACTTGATTACAGATACGCAGTATTTT	CASSSKTGHLITDTQYF
TRBV7-2	TRBJ1-6	NA	NA	TGTGCCAGCAGCACTGGACAAGATAATTCACCCCTCCACTTT	CASSTGQDNSPLHF
TRBV28	TRBJ2-5	TRBD2	NA	TGTGCCAGCAGTTCTACTAGCGGGGGGCCCAAGGGGGAGACCCAGTACTTC	CASSSTSGGPKGETQYF
TRBV7-2	TRBJ1-3	NA	few	TGTGCCAGCAGCCCCAGGGCCCCTAGCTCTGGAAACACCATATATTTT	CASSPRAPSSGNTIYF
TRBV5-1	TRBJ2-3	TRBD2	NA	TGCGCCAGCAGCCCGGGACTAGCGGGAGGCTTTGCAGATACGCAGTATTTT	CASSPGLAGGFADTQYF
TRBV4-3	TRBJ2-3	NA	few	TGCGCCAGCAGCCAGGGGGACGGGACAGATACGCAGTATTTT	CASSQGDGTDTQYF
TRBV4-3	TRBJ2-1	NA	NA	TGCGCCAGCAGCCAAGAGGTACGGTACAATGAGCAGTTCTTC	CASSQEVRYNEQFF
TRBV12-3/TRBV12-4	TRBJ1-5	NA	few	TGTGCCAGCAGTTTTCGTGCGTATCAGCCCCAGCATTTT	CASSFRAYQPQHF
TRBV20-1	TRBJ2-1	TRBD2	NA	TGCAGTGCTATCTGGCCTAGCGGGGGGGAGCAGTTCTTC	CSAIWPSGGEQFF
TRBV27	TRBJ2-1	TRBD1	NA	TGTGCCAGCAGTTTAGGGACAGGGGGCGCGAATGAGCAGTTCTTC	CASSLGTGGANEQFF
TRBV3-1	TRBJ2-5	NA	few	TGTGCCAGCAGCTCATACTCCGAATCCCGGGCGACCCTTGACTTC	CASSSYSESRATLDF
TRBV5-1	TRBJ2-7	NA	many	TGCGCCAGCAGCTCGGGACTCGAAGGCCTATCCTACGAGCAGTACTTC	CASSSGLEGLSYEQYF
TRBV27	TRBJ2-7	TRBD1	few	TGTGCCAGTAAGAAACAGGGGACATACTACGAGCAGTACTTC	CASKKQGTYYEQYF
TRBV20-1	TRBJ1-2	NA	few	TGCAGTGCTAGAGGTTATGGCTACACCTTC	CSARGYGYTF
TRBV4-1	TRBJ1-1	NA	few	TGCGCCAGCAGCCAAGGTGTCGGAGTGAGGGGGAACACTGAAGCTTTCTTT	CASSQGVGVRGNTEAFF
TRBV5-5	TRBJ2-5	TRBD2	many	TGTGCCAGCAGCTCACCGACTAGCGGGGGTAGGCAAGAGACCCAGTACTTC	CASSSPTSGGRQETQYF
TRBV5-1	TRBJ1-1	TRBD1	NA	TGCGCCAGCTCCCTGGGAGCCACAGGGGGCGAGGTTGAAGCTTTCTTT	CASSLGATGGEVEAFF
TRBV27	TRBJ2-2	NA	NA	TGTGCCAGCAGTTTTAGGCGGCAGAACACCGGGGAGCTGTTTTTT	CASSFRRQNTGELFF
TRBV25-1	TRBJ1-2	NA	few	TGTGCCAGCAGTGCTTTCCTTGGGGATGGCTACACCTTC	CASSAFLGDGYTF
TRBV7-2	TRBJ2-3	NA	few	TGTGCCAGCAGCCCATCATCGGGCGCAGATACGCAGTATTTT	CASSPSSGADTQYF
TRBV2	TRBJ1-4	NA	NA	TGTGCCAGCAGTGTAGAGGCTCGTGAAAAACTGTTTTTT	CASSVEAREKLFF
TRBV28	TRBJ2-5	NA	NA	TGTGCCAGCAGTTTAATGGGGGCCGTCCAAGAGACCCAGTACTTC	CASSLMGAVQETQYF
TRBV2	TRBJ1-1	NA	NA	TGTGCCAGCAGTGCAGGGCGGGTGAGGACTGAAGCTTTCTTT	CASSAGRVRTEAFF
TRBV12-3/TRBV12-4	TRBJ2-2	NA	few	TGTGCCAGCAGTTTCGGACAGACGAACACCGGGGAGCTGTTTTTT	CASSFGQTNTGELFF
TRBV25-1	TRBJ2-1	TRBD1	NA	TGTGCCAGCAGTCCCCGACAGGGAACTGATTACAATGAGCAGTTCTTC	CASSPRQGTDYNEQFF
TRBV20-1	TRBJ2-1	TRBD1	few	TGCAGTGCTAATTCCGGGACAGGGGGATACAATGAGCAGTTCTTC	CSANSGTGGYNEQFF